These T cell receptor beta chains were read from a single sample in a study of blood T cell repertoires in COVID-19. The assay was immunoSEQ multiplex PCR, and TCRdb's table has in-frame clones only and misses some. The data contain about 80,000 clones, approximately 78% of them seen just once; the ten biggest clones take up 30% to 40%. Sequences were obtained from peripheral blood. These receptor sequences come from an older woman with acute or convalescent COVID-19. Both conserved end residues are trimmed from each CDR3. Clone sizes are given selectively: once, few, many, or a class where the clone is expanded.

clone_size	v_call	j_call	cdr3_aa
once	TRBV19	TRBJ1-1	ASSVTGLRTEAF
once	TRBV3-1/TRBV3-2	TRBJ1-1	ASSQSLRNTEAF
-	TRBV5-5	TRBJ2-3	ASSFSSTDTQY
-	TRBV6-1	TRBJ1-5	ASSDGGLVGARRNQPQH
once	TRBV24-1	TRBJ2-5	ATSDPAPGQGAGETQY
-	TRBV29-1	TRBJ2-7	SVVVAGHYEQY
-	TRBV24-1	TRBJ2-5	ATSLAGEGETQY
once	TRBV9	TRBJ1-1	ASSVVPVKRENTEAF
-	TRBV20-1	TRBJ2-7	SASFRGSSYEQY
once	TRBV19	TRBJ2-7	ASSTRLDSHEQY
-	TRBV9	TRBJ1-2	ASSVRDSRPGLDGYT
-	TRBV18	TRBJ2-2	ASSPLRAGQTGELF
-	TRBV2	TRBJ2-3	ASSALRDTQY
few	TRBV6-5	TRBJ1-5	ASSTYQPQH
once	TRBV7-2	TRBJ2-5	ASSLGREPETQY